The present TCR beta chain was sequenced within a study of shared clonotypes between healthy human individuals. Study background: The people who gave samples were two women and a few men aged 18 to 49. General study points: Among non-shared clonotypes, generation probabilities were lower than among those shared by all four donors.

A remark on this clone: Its cognate antigen is unknown.

Adult Caucasians living in Nashville, Tennessee made up all of the donors. The length of the CDR3 is 15 residues. Germline loops: CDR1 KGHSH, CDR2 LQKENI. The germline V and J ends were trimmed by 4 bases and 0 bases, with 11 bases remaining between them. Each subset's genomic DNA was shared equally among a number of immunoSEQ plates. Only in-frame clones appear in the TCRdb table, and some are missing; sequencing was by immunoSEQ multiplex PCR. Among about 680,000 clones listed, 73% were seen once. The origin of this receptor is a woman under 40 in good health. The chain has TRBV18 and TRBJ2-3; D might be TRBD1 (6 bases). Material: memory CD4+ T cells sorted from blood. Indicated subset: CD45RA-negative fraction. The CDR3 DNA follows: TGTGCCAGCTCACAGGGACAAACCAGCACAGATACGCAGTATTTT. Translating gives CASSQGQTSTDTQYF.